This TCR beta chain was identified in a study of T cells in Graves' hyperthyroidism and ophthalmopathy. About the study: Staff took peripheral blood when the initial diagnosis was made, before any treatment began.

With a duration under 2 months, the hyperthyroidism was newly diagnosed in patients aged 18 to 65. Blood was sampled at initial diagnosis of hyperthyroidism, prior to onset of any ophthalmopathy symptoms. PBMCs were collected from a 10 ml volume of fresh peripheral blood. TCR beta CDR3 sequences were amplified from RNA transcripts. HTBI primers were the set used in a first-round RT-PCR of the TCR CDR3. TCRdb ran MiXCR on the multiplex PCR reads and lists one entry per CDR3 protein. Of hundreds of thousands of distinct CDR3 sequences listed, around 19% are singletons. This clonotype was picked up a small number of times. The CDR3 runs to 15 residues. Trimming left V 3 bases short and J 1 base short, with 12 bases between. Germline values: CDR1 WNHNN, CDR2 SYGVQD (reference sequence).

The J gene is TRBJ1-1, the V gene TRBV10-1, with D perhaps TRBD1 (6 bases). The clonotype originates from a woman between 45 and 65 years old with Graves' hyperthyroidism that later progressed to Graves' ophthalmopathy. Sequenced: blood. The CDR3 bases are TGCGCCAGCAGTGACCCCGGGACATCGAACACTGAAGCTTTCTTT. Translated, it gives CASSDPGTSNTEAFF.